This T cell receptor (beta chain) was recovered during a study of T-cell reconstitution after alpha-beta-depleted transplantation in children. General study findings and limits: High day-60 TCRbeta diversity in some patients came from surviving recipient T cells and thymic progenitors. The main origin of T-cell counts and diversity one year after transplant was newly produced T cells. Alpha-beta T cells present about two months after transplant were reported to originate from several hundred expanded graft clones.

Regarding this clonotype: What it binds is unknown.

Deletions cut 4 bases from V and 2 bases from J, with 9 bases between. CDR1 and CDR2 (germline): SGHRS, YFSETQ. This CDR3 is built from 13 residues. A TCRbeta library incorporating unique molecular identifiers was prepared. TCRdb re-derived calls from the PCR reads in MiXCR, one entry per CDR3 protein. The sample consists of more than 45,000 distinct CDR3 sequences, under 60% of them appearing once. This receptor was identified in a boy younger than two with SCID, due to receive a stem cell transplant. The material sequenced was peripheral blood, taken before TCRalphabeta/CD19-depleted stem cell transplant. The rearrangement links TRBV5-1 to TRBJ1-1, with D unresolved. The CDR3 DNA follows: TGCGCCAGCAGCCTGGAGATAAACACTGAAGCTTTCTTT. Amino acid sequence: CASSLEINTEAFF. Full variable domain (outside the CDR3, taken from reference TRBV5-1 and TRBJ1-1): KAGVTQTPRYLIKTRGQQVTLSCSPISGHRSVSWYQQTPGQGLQFLFEYFSETQRNKGNFPGRFSGRQFSNSRSEMNVSTLELGDSALYLCASSLEINTEAFFGQGTRLTVV.